This TCR beta chain was sequenced in a study of untreated major depressive disorder listed by TCRdb under 2018. Concerning the study at large: In this cross-sectional case-control comparison, antidepressant-free major depressive disorder patients and individually matched non-depressed controls were compared on T cell phenotype and TCR repertoire. The sequencing was a follow-up to the differences in Vbeta 5.1, Vbeta 11 and Vbeta 22 usage that flow cytometry had picked up across the whole cohort.

The Qiagen DNeasy Blood and Tissue Kit was used to extract total genomic DNA from the purified CD4+ T cells. Following immunoSEQ immunosequencing protocols, the TCRbeta CDR3 region, as defined by IMGT, was amplified and sequenced. For the original study's pipeline: The immunoSEQ service preprocessed the raw sequence data to correct PCR and sequencing errors. After being loaded into the immunoSEQ Analyzer, the data underwent further analysis with VDJtools v1.0.7. Patient-control differences were tested with the paired Wilcoxon signed-rank test. TCRdb limited this immuneACCESS table to in-frame rearrangements with V and J called. A share of clones is missing; checked studies link under half to unresolved V genes, and the rest is unexplained. Clone size and V and J calls were adopted from that table, with D and trimming inferred from the DNA. Across this sample there are around 23,000 clones, with about 90% seen only once. The ten biggest clones cover 0.7% to 0.85% of the sample.

Each depressed patient was pairwise matched to a non-depressed control for sex, age, current smoking status and body mass index. All participants were of European descent. To qualify, patients needed a DSM-IV diagnosis of major depressive disorder plus a Hamilton Rating Scale for Depression score of 18 or higher. Patients had been free of any psychiatric medication, including antidepressants, for at least 8 weeks before enrollment. Among the patients, depression severity spanned the moderate-to-severe range. Major medical conditions, Axis I/II comorbidities, regular medication or illicit drug use, and drinking over 100 g alcohol a week were all grounds for excluding any participant. From each participant, about 30 ml of peripheral blood was collected into EDTA tubes. Magnetic negative selection with the BD IMag Human CD4 T Lymphocyte Enrichment Set was used to purify CD4+ T cells from thawed PBMCs. Flow cytometry confirmed that the CD4+ enrichment method typically gave around 95% purity. A subgroup of about five case-control pairs, chosen blind to chemokine receptor expression and flow-cytometric repertoire skewing results, underwent TCRbeta sequencing. All blood samples were drawn in the morning at 8:00 a.m., and PBMCs were separated by Ficoll-Hypaque gradient centrifugation. PBMCs were cryopreserved by gradual cooling to -80 degrees C and were kept in liquid nitrogen until assay.

What the research found in general, with its limitations: In the sequencing data, TRBV25-01 and TRBV02-01 usage was found to follow the flow-cytometry pattern, although statistical significance was not reached. A comparatively small study sample was produced by the strict matching and exclusion criteria, and the generalizability of findings was thereby limited. Higher TRBV05-01 (Vbeta 5.1) usage among CD4+ T cells of depressed patients compared with controls was confirmed by sequencing, with p = 0.040 in a one-tailed test. In every sequenced subject, the top five TRBV05-01 clones were all identified as private clones. For the sequencing comparisons, one-tailed planned tests were applied to only three preselected Vbeta families.

Of note for this clone: Its antigen specificity is not known. No clone much larger than this one lies a single base away; base qualities are absent.

The CDR3 holds 14 amino acids from the cysteine to the phenylalanine. Just CDR3 DNA is preserved here, 42 bases in frame from base 1. From a lookup of the germline V gene, CDR1 and CDR2 are MDHEN and SYDVKM. V is pared back by 9 bases and J by 4 bases, with 15 bases lying between the germline termini. The sequence was collected from a woman aged 30 to 39 with major depressive disorder. The V and J segments used are TRBV28 and TRBJ2-2; TRBD1 could be the D gene, as 6 bases match. Sample: CD4+ T cells from PBMCs. The sequenced DNA: TGTGCCAGTTACCGCGCAGGGGTCACCGGGGAGCTGTTTTTT. Translation gives CASYRAGVTGELFF.